The T cell receptor beta chain described here comes from a study of T cells of healthy individuals. This clonotype was observed at least ten times. Using its own MiXCR run on the 5' RACE reads, TCRdb lists one record per CDR3 protein. The repertoire has 65,000 to 95,000 distinct CDR3 sequences, roughly 5% of them found once; the top ten carry roughly 7.5%. Germline CDR1 reads SGHRS; CDR2 reads YFSETQ. After removal of 4 bases from V and 2 bases from J, the junction contained 8 bases not matched to a gene. The CDR3 covers 16 residues. The clonotype was recovered from a female donor in good health. This chain links TRBV5-1 with TRBJ2-3; 9 positions match TRBD2. In DNA, the CDR3 is TGCGCCAGCAGCGCGACTAGCGGCGAATACACAGATACGCAGTATTTT. Protein product: CASSATSGEYTDTQYF.